This TCR beta chain was sequenced for a study of T cell responses to AZD1222 COVID-19 vaccine. Libraries were prepared by immunoSEQ multiplex PCR; TCRdb keeps only in-frame clonotypes and omits some of them. The sample includes about 140,000 clones, approximately 92% of them seen just once. The material was peripheral blood, obtained 28 days after the second AZD1222 dose. The origin of this receptor is an adult who received the AZD1222 COVID-19 vaccine.

DNA of the CDR3: TGTGCCAGCAGGGACAGGGGGTCGATCACAACTGAAGCTTTCTTT. It codes for CASRDRGSITTEAFF. The gene calls are TRBV2 and TRBJ1-1; 10 positions agree with TRBD1. This CDR3 spans 15 amino acids. V dropped 6 bases and J dropped 5; count of bases not matched to a gene: 9. In germline, CDR1 is SNHLY, CDR2 FYNNEI.